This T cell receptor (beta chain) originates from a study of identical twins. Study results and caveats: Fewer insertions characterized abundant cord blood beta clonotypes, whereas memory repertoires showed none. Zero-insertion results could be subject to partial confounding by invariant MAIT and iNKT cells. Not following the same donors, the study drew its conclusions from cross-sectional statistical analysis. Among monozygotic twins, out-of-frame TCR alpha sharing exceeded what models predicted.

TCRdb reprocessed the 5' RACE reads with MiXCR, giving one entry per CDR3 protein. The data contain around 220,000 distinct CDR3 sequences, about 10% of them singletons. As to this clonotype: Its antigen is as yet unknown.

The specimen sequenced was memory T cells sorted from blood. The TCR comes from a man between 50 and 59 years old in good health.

The CDR3 loop reads CASRDSANYGYTF. In DNA, the CDR3 is TGTGCCAGCAGAGACAGCGCTAACTATGGCTACACCTTC. The chain uses TRBV6-1 and TRBJ1-2; possibly TRBD1 for D (5 bases). Per germline, CDR1 MNHNS and CDR2 SASEGT. The ends were cut back, 6 bases at V and 0 bases at J, with 8 bases in the middle. This CDR3 comprises 13 residues.